A single sample gave rise to the 23 T cell receptor beta chains below, sequenced in a study of CD4+ T cells in melanoma (dated by TCRdb to between 2022 and 2023). Library creation used the immunoSEQ multiplex PCR assay. In TCRdb, the immuneACCESS table is reduced to in-frame sequences with V and J assigned. These tables do not hold every clone; where another copy was compared, an unresolved V gene accounts for under half, and the others remain unexplained. This sample holds approximately 110,000 clones; 92% were observed only once. 2.5% to 3.5% of the sample goes to the ten largest clones. Sequencing was carried out using peripheral blood. Every receptor here comes from a human donor with melanoma.

V gene TRBV9 combines with J gene TRBJ2-1; 7 bases match TRBD2. Germline loops: CDR1 SGDLS, CDR2 YYNGEE. The CDR3 consists of 15 residues. J was trimmed by 1 base and V by 3 bases; bases with no gene match: 4. The CDR3 reads CASSARGGSYNEQFF. The CDR3 DNA sequence: TGTGCCAGCAGCGCGCGGGGAGGGTCCTACAATGAGCAGTTCTTC.

The V gene is TRBV18, the J gene TRBJ2-1; TRBD2 matches 7 bases. The CDR3 is 14 residues long. The junction had 6 bases not matched to a gene; V was cut back by 3 bases and J by 7 bases. Germline lookup yields CDR1 KGHSH and CDR2 LQKENI. CDR3 bases: TGTGCCAGCTCACCTGGGCTAGCGGTGAATGAGCAGTTCTTC. This codes for CASSPGLAVNEQFF. Supplemented by reference TRBV18 and TRBJ2-1, the full variable domain reads NAGVMQNPRHLVRRRGQEARLRCSPMKGHSHVYWYRQLPEEGLKFMVYLQKENIIDESGMPKERFSAEFPKEGPSILRIQQVVRGDSAAYFCASSPGLAVNEQFFGPGTRLTVL.

The rearrangement joins TRBV9 to TRBJ2-6; perhaps TRBD1 as D (6 bases). V was cut by 2 bases and J by 0 bases, with 6 bases left in between. This CDR3 has 15 amino acids. Germline V CDR1 and CDR2: SGDLS, YYNGEE. CDR3 amino acids: CASSVDSSGANVLTF. CDR3 nucleotides: TGTGCCAGCAGCGTGGACAGCTCTGGGGCCAACGTCCTGACTTTC.

The rearrangement links TRBV28 to TRBJ1-2; the D gene is possibly TRBD1 (6 bases). CDR1 is MDHEN, CDR2 SYDVKM, per germline. The CDR3 is 14 amino acids. V shed 5 bases and J shed 4 bases, with 14 bases lying between them. The CDR3 nucleotides read TGTGCCAGCAGTAGGGGGAACACAGCCTATGGCTACACCTTC. Translation: CASSRGNTAYGYTF.

The V gene is TRBV9, the J gene TRBJ2-5; 9 bases are a match to TRBD2. V lost 4 bases, J lost 5 bases, and 15 bases stayed unmatched. The CDR3 covers 17 residues. Per the germline V gene, CDR1 is SGDLS and CDR2 is YYNGEE. The CDR3 DNA reads TGTGCCAGCAGCCCAGGTGGTAGCGGGGGCGTAGGGGAGACCCAGTACTTC. Amino acids: CASSPGGSGGVGETQYF.

The V call is TRBV15, the J call TRBJ2-7, with 8 bases identical to TRBD1. The germline gives CDR1 LNHNV, CDR2 YYDKDF (reference sequence). This CDR3 is built from 14 residues. The V and J ends lost 5 bases and 3 bases, in that order; junction bases with no gene match: 6. DNA of the CDR3: TGTGCCACCAGCCTACGACAGGGGCACTACGAGCAGTACTTC. The encoded protein is CATSLRQGHYEQYF.

The J gene is TRBJ2-3, the V gene TRBV6-5; a weak D match, TRBD2 (6 bases). The length of the CDR3 is 15 residues. The V gene lost 6 bases and the J gene lost 7 bases, with 20 bases spanning the gap. Germline-derived CDR1 and CDR2 are MNHEY and SVGAGI. This CDR3 is CASRLRAGSGHTQYF. CDR3 in DNA: TGTGCCAGCAGATTACGTGCCGGGAGTGGCCATACGCAGTATTTT.

The rearrangement joins TRBV4-1 to TRBJ1-5, with D maybe TRBD1 (6 bases). Per germline, CDR1 MGHRA and CDR2 YSYEKL. This CDR3 contains 19 residues. The V gene lost 4 bases and the J gene lost 1 base, with 23 bases spanning the gap. CDR3 coding DNA: TGCGCCAGCAGCCCACCAAGGGGGGGTATGGATTGGAGCAATCAGCCCCAGCATTTT. Amino acids: CASSPPRGGMDWSNQPQHF.

The V gene is TRBV9, the J gene TRBJ2-3, with 12 bases identical to TRBD2. From germline, CDR1 is SGDLS and CDR2 YYNGEE. There are 15 residues in the CDR3. V lost 1 base to trimming and J lost 5 bases; unmatched junction nucleotides: 2. The CDR3 is CASSVLTSGRDTQYF. The CDR3 nucleotides are TGTGCCAGCAGCGTACTGACTAGCGGGAGAGATACGCAGTATTTT.

This chain uses TRBV5-1 with TRBJ1-2; no clear D gene. The germline V gene has CDR1 SGHRS and CDR2 YFSETQ. V lost 1 base to trimming and J lost 3 bases, with 7 bases between them. The CDR3 runs 13 residues. CDR3 in amino acids: CASSLKQDYGYTF. The CDR3 DNA follows: TGCGCCAGCAGCTTGAAGCAAGACTATGGCTACACCTTC.

This chain uses TRBV28 with TRBJ2-1; 7 nucleotides match TRBD2. Germline V gene lookup returns CDR1 MDHEN and CDR2 SYDVKM. This CDR3 contains 14 residues. With V trimmed by 7 bases and J by 3 bases, 6 bases remained unmatched. The CDR3 sequence: CASTLGGSYNEQFF. The CDR3 nucleotides are TGTGCCAGCACCTTGGGCGGGAGCTACAATGAGCAGTTCTTC.

The V call is TRBV7-9, the J call TRBJ1-1; D gene ambiguous. The germline V gene has CDR1 SEHNR and CDR2 FQNEAQ (reference sequence). V was trimmed by 11 bases and J by 0 bases, leaving 16 bases between them. The CDR3 has 14 amino acids. The CDR3, as DNA: TGTGCCTCCGACCCGGGCCTTATGAACACTGAAGCTTTCTTT. Protein sequence: CASDPGLMNTEAFF.

This sequence joins TRBV7-8 and TRBJ1-6; tentative D call: TRBD1 (5 bases). Trimming shortened V by 5 bases and J by 9 bases, and 17 bases separated the two germline ends. The CDR3 length is 15 residues. Germline values: CDR1 SGHVS, CDR2 FQNEAQ. CDR3 sequence reads: CASSPSDMSSSPLHF. Here the CDR3 DNA reads TGTGCCAGCAGCCCTTCGGACATGAGCAGTTCACCCCTCCACTTT.

The chain uses TRBV19 and TRBJ1-1; 7 positions agree with TRBD1. The CDR3 runs 15 residues. The V gene's germline CDR1 is LNHDA and CDR2 SQIVND (reference sequence). The ends lost 4 bases at V and 4 bases at J; junction bases unmatched: 9. CDR3 sequence reads: CASSRWQGDSTEAFF. CDR3 bases: TGTGCCAGTAGTAGATGGCAGGGGGATAGCACTGAAGCTTTCTTT.

J is TRBJ1-5 and V is TRBV28; TRBD1 matches 10 bases. CDR3 size: 15 residues. V was pared by 6 bases and J by 4 bases, with 6 bases of the junction left unmatched. Germline V gene sequence: CDR1 MDHEN, CDR2 SYDVKM. CDR3 DNA sequence: TGTGCCAGCAGAGGTCCGGGACAGGGGAATCAGCCCCAGCATTTT. It translates to CASRGPGQGNQPQHF.

This clone was seen just once. The J gene is TRBJ2-7, the V gene TRBV5-1; TRBD2 matches at 7 bases. The CDR3 spans 14 residues. Germline V gene lookup returns CDR1 SGHRS and CDR2 YFSETQ. Trimming removed 7 bases from V and 6 bases from J; junction bases left unmatched: 13. CDR3 protein: CASAQGLQIGEQYF. The CDR3 DNA follows: TGCGCCAGCGCTCAGGGACTACAGATAGGCGAGCAGTACTTC.

The chain couples TRBV18 to TRBJ2-5; 9 bases map to TRBD1. Unmatched junction bases numbered 12, after V lost 3 bases and J lost 10 bases. The CDR3 has 15 amino acids. The germline CDR1 and CDR2 sequences are KGHSH and LQKENI. The CDR3 spells CASSPGTGPKIGQYF. The CDR3 DNA reads as TGTGCCAGCTCACCCGGGACAGGGCCCAAGATAGGCCAGTACTTC. The full variable domain, rest sourced from reference TRBV18 and TRBJ2-5, is NAGVMQNPRHLVRRRGQEARLRCSPMKGHSHVYWYRQLPEEGLKFMVYLQKENIIDESGMPKERFSAEFPKEGPSILRIQQVVRGDSAAYFCASSPGTGPKIGQYFGPGTRLLVL.

This clone appeared a single time. The CDR3 spells CASRRSSGRSHEQFF. Here the CDR3 DNA reads TGTGCCAGTAGGAGATCTAGCGGGAGGTCCCATGAGCAGTTCTTC. J is TRBJ2-1 and V is TRBV19; 11 positions agree with TRBD2. CDR1 and CDR2 (germline): LNHDA, SQIVND (reference sequence). This CDR3 comprises 15 residues. Trimming removed 6 bases from V and 8 bases from J; junction bases left unmatched: 9.

The chain recombines TRBV4-2 with TRBJ2-5; a possible D gene is TRBD1 (5 bases). The J call is in doubt because the DNA end fits TRBJ2-7 better. Looked up from germline, CDR1 is LGHNA and CDR2 is YNFKEQ. The CDR3 contains 15 residues. CDR3 sequence: CASSLRYAGTYEQYF. CDR3 DNA sequence: TGTGCCAGCAGCCTAAGATATGCAGGGACCTACGAGCAGTACTTC.

The chain has TRBV5-1 and TRBJ1-2; 7 bases agree with TRBD1. With V trimmed by 1 base and J by 3 bases, 3 bases remained unmatched. This CDR3 spans 14 amino acids. From germline, CDR1 is SGHRS and CDR2 YFSETQ. The CDR3 nucleotides are TGCGCCAGCAGCTTGTTCGGACAGGACTATGGCTACACCTTC. As protein: CASSLFGQDYGYTF.

This chain joins TRBV28 and TRBJ2-1, with 7 bases identical to TRBD1. This CDR3 has 14 residues. V dropped 2 bases and J dropped 4; count of bases not matched to a gene: 2. From germline, CDR1 is MDHEN and CDR2 SYDVKM. CDR3 coding DNA: TGTGCCAGCAGTTTAGGGGACAGTTACAATGAGCAGTTCTTC. This sequence encodes CASSLGDSYNEQFF.

CDR3 DNA: TGCGCCAGCAGCCAAGATCGGGGGACTAGGGACACAGATACGCAGTATTTT. Protein product: CASSQDRGTRDTDTQYF. The chain joins TRBV4-1 to TRBJ2-3; 8 nucleotides match TRBD2. V was clipped by 0 bases and J by 2 bases; unmatched bases: 7. This CDR3 is 17 amino acids long. Germline CDR1 and CDR2: MGHRA and YSYEKL.

This chain connects TRBV5-1 to TRBJ2-1; TRBD1 matches 7 bases. CDR1 and CDR2 (germline): SGHRS, YFSETQ. The length of the CDR3 is 13 residues. Trimming took 3 bases from V and 5 from J; bases not matched to a gene: 2. The DNA for the CDR3 is TGCGCCAGCAGCTGGGACAGAAACAATGAGCAGTTCTTC. Translated: CASSWDRNNEQFF.